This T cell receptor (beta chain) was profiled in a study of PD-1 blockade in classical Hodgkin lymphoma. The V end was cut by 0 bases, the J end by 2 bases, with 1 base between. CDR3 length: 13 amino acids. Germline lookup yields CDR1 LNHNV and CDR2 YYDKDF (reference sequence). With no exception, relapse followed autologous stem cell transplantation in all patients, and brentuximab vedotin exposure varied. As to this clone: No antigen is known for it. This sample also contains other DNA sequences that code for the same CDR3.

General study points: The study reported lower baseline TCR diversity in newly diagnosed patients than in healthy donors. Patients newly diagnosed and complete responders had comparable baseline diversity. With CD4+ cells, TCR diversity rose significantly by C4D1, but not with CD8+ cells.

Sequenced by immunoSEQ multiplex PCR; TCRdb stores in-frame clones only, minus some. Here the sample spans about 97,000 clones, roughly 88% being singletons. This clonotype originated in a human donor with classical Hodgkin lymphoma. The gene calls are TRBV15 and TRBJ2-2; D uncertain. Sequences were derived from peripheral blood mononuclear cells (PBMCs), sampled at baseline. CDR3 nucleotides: TGTGCCACCAGCAGAGAAAACACCGGGGAGCTGTTTTTT. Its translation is CATSRENTGELFF. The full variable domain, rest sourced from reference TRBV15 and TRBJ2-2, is DAMVIQNPRYQVTQFGKPVTLSCSQTLNHNVMYWYQQKSSQAPKLLFHYYDKDFNNEADTPDNFQSRRPNTSFCFLDIRSPGLGDTAMYLCATSRENTGELFFGEGSRLTVL.